The rows below give T cell receptor beta chains drawn from one sample of a study of metastatic and nonmetastatic thyroid tumors. TCRdb re-called clones from the PCR reads using MiXCR. The table includes approximately 25,000 clones, roughly 17% detected once. Input material: blood. These receptors all come from a male donor with papillary thyroid cancer or a benign thyroid nodule (not recorded which). Some clones in this sample may be carry-over from other donors' samples. Both conserved end residues are part of each CDR3. D genes are given only for firm matches. Rows give clone size only sometimes, using once, few, many, or a class for an expanded clone.

CDR3 DNA: TGTGCCAGCTCACCGGGGACAGGGGTAGAGCAGTACTTC
CDR3 protein: CASSPGTGVEQYF
J gene: TRBJ2-7
CDR3 length: 13
V gene: TRBV18
clone size: many
D gene: TRBD1

CDR3 DNA: TGTGCCATCAGTGAGTCACAGGGCCAGAACACTGAAGCTTTCTTT
CDR3 protein: CAISESQGQNTEAFF
J gene: TRBJ1-1
CDR3 length: 15
V gene: TRBV10-3
clone size: few
D gene: NA

CDR3 DNA: TGCAGCGTCGGGGAAGGGTTAGAAGCTTTCTTT
CDR3 protein: CSVGEGLEAFF
J gene: TRBJ1-1
CDR3 length: 11
V gene: TRBV29-1
clone size: many
D gene: NA

CDR3 DNA: TGTGCCAGCAGACCGAACACCGGGGAGCTGTTTTTT
CDR3 protein: CASRPNTGELFF
J gene: TRBJ2-2
CDR3 length: 12
V gene: TRBV6-1
clone size: many
D gene: NA

CDR3 DNA: TGCGCCAGCAGCTTGCACCCGGGACAGGGGATGTTTAGGAGCTCCTACGAGCAGTACTTC
CDR3 protein: CASSLHPGQGMFRSSYEQYF
J gene: TRBJ2-7
CDR3 length: 20
V gene: TRBV5-1
clone size: medium-sized
D gene: TRBD1

CDR3 DNA: TGTGCCAGCAGGTACACTGAAGCTTTCTTT
CDR3 protein: CASRYTEAFF
J gene: TRBJ1-1
CDR3 length: 10
V gene: TRBV2
clone size: many
D gene: NA

CDR3 DNA: TGTGCCAGCAGCTTAGGGGGACAAATCTACAATGAGCAGTTCTTC
CDR3 protein: CASSLGGQIYNEQFF
J gene: TRBJ2-1
CDR3 length: 15
V gene: TRBV11-2
clone size: NA
D gene: NA

CDR3 DNA: TGTGCCAGCAGTCAGGCCGGGGCAGAAGAGAACACCCAGTACTTC
CDR3 protein: CASSQAGAEENTQYF
J gene: TRBJ2-5
CDR3 length: 15
V gene: TRBV6-2/TRBV6-3
clone size: NA
D gene: NA

CDR3 DNA: TGTGCCAGCAGTGGTCTGGACACGAACACTGAAGCTTTCTTT
CDR3 protein: CASSGLDTNTEAFF
J gene: TRBJ1-1
CDR3 length: 14
V gene: TRBV2
clone size: many
D gene: NA

CDR3 DNA: TGTGCCAGCAGCTCAACTAGCGGGAGCATCACCGGGGAGCTGTTTTTT
CDR3 protein: CASSSTSGSITGELFF
J gene: TRBJ2-2
CDR3 length: 16
V gene: TRBV9
clone size: many
D gene: TRBD2

CDR3 DNA: TGTGCCATCAGTGTTAGGACCCCGGGACAGGGACCCTACGAGCAGTACTTC
CDR3 protein: CAISVRTPGQGPYEQYF
J gene: TRBJ2-7
CDR3 length: 17
V gene: TRBV10-3
clone size: many
D gene: TRBD1

CDR3 DNA: TGTGCCAGCAGCCCTCAGGGTTATACGCAGTATTTT
CDR3 protein: CASSPQGYTQYF
J gene: TRBJ2-3
CDR3 length: 12
V gene: TRBV11-2
clone size: many
D gene: NA

CDR3 DNA: TGCGCCAGCAGCTTCGACCGGGATCCGAACACCGGGGAGCTGTTTTTT
CDR3 protein: CASSFDRDPNTGELFF
J gene: TRBJ2-2
CDR3 length: 16
V gene: TRBV5-1
clone size: NA
D gene: NA

CDR3 DNA: TGTGCCAGCAGTGCAATCGGAGGAACTGAAGCTTTCTTT
CDR3 protein: CASSAIGGTEAFF
J gene: TRBJ1-1
CDR3 length: 13
V gene: TRBV28
clone size: many
D gene: NA

CDR3 DNA: TGTGCCAGCAGCGTAGAAGGTATTTTCACAGATACGCAGTATTTT
CDR3 protein: CASSVEGIFTDTQYF
J gene: TRBJ2-3
CDR3 length: 15
V gene: TRBV9
clone size: many
D gene: NA

CDR3 DNA: TGTGCCAGCTCACCACGATCGGGGAGGAACTCCTACGAGCAGTACTTC
CDR3 protein: CASSPRSGRNSYEQYF
J gene: TRBJ2-7
CDR3 length: 16
V gene: TRBV18
clone size: many
D gene: NA

CDR3 DNA: TGCAGTGCTAGAGAGGCCAGGCGAGAGCAGTTCTTC
CDR3 protein: CSAREARREQFF
J gene: TRBJ2-1
CDR3 length: 12
V gene: TRBV20-1
clone size: NA
D gene: NA

CDR3 DNA: TGTGCCAGCAGTTTTGCAGGGGACCAGCCCCAGCATTTT
CDR3 protein: CASSFAGDQPQHF
J gene: TRBJ1-5
CDR3 length: 13
V gene: TRBV28
clone size: many
D gene: NA

CDR3 DNA: TGTGCCAGCAAGACAGGGGTCGGTTCACCCCTCCACTTT
CDR3 protein: CASKTGVGSPLHF
J gene: TRBJ1-6
CDR3 length: 13
V gene: TRBV28
clone size: medium-sized
D gene: TRBD1

CDR3 DNA: TGTGCCAGCAGCTTAGGGGCAGATGGCTACACCTTC
CDR3 protein: CASSLGADGYTF
J gene: TRBJ1-2
CDR3 length: 12
V gene: TRBV7-2
clone size: NA
D gene: NA

CDR3 DNA: TGTGCCAGCAGCCAAAGCCGACTGGGCTCCTACGAGCAGTACTTC
CDR3 protein: CASSQSRLGSYEQYF
J gene: TRBJ2-7
CDR3 length: 15
V gene: TRBV4-2
clone size: many
D gene: NA

CDR3 DNA: TGTGCCAGCATGTCCCCTACAGGGGGTCTGGGGAATGAGCAGTTCTTC
CDR3 protein: CASMSPTGGLGNEQFF
J gene: TRBJ2-1
CDR3 length: 16
V gene: TRBV6-1
clone size: NA
D gene: TRBD1

CDR3 DNA: TGTGCCAGCTCACCGACAGGGAGCGAGACCCAGTACTTC
CDR3 protein: CASSPTGSETQYF
J gene: TRBJ2-5
CDR3 length: 13
V gene: TRBV18
clone size: many
D gene: TRBD1

CDR3 DNA: TGTGCCACTGGAGAAGGACTCAATGAGCAGTTCTTC
CDR3 protein: CATGEGLNEQFF
J gene: TRBJ2-1
CDR3 length: 12
V gene: TRBV24-1
clone size: many
D gene: NA

CDR3 DNA: TGCGCCAGCAGCTCGGGGACTTCGTTCGATGGTGGCTACACCTTC
CDR3 protein: CASSSGTSFDGGYTF
J gene: TRBJ1-2
CDR3 length: 15
V gene: TRBV5-1
clone size: many
D gene: NA

CDR3 DNA: TGCAGTGCTCCAAGGCGGATCCCCACAGATACGCAGTATTTT
CDR3 protein: CSAPRRIPTDTQYF
J gene: TRBJ2-3
CDR3 length: 14
V gene: TRBV20-1
clone size: many
D gene: NA

CDR3 DNA: TGTGCCAGCGGACAGACCGACTTCTACGAGCAGTACTTC
CDR3 protein: CASGQTDFYEQYF
J gene: TRBJ2-7
CDR3 length: 13
V gene: TRBV2
clone size: many
D gene: NA

CDR3 DNA: TGCAGTGCTAGACTCGCGTACCAAGAGACCCAGTACTTC
CDR3 protein: CSARLAYQETQYF
J gene: TRBJ2-5
CDR3 length: 13
V gene: TRBV20-1
clone size: many
D gene: NA

CDR3 DNA: TGTGCCAGCACACTTTTCACAGGGGGTTATGGCTACACCTTC
CDR3 protein: CASTLFTGGYGYTF
J gene: TRBJ1-2
CDR3 length: 14
V gene: TRBV12-3/TRBV12-4
clone size: few
D gene: TRBD1

CDR3 DNA: TGCGCCAGCAGCCCGGCGTGGCAGCTGAGCACAGATACGCAGTATTTT
CDR3 protein: CASSPAWQLSTDTQYF
J gene: TRBJ2-3
CDR3 length: 16
V gene: TRBV5-1
clone size: many
D gene: NA

CDR3 DNA: TGTGCCAGAAGACCCGGGGGGCGGGGGGTAGATACGCAGTATTTT
CDR3 protein: CARRPGGRGVDTQYF
J gene: TRBJ2-3
CDR3 length: 15
V gene: TRBV12-3/TRBV12-4
clone size: NA
D gene: TRBD2

CDR3 DNA: TGCAGCACGGCCCCTAGGACTAGCGGGAGAAGGTGGGGGGAGACCCAGTACTTC
CDR3 protein: CSTAPRTSGRRWGETQYF
J gene: TRBJ2-5
CDR3 length: 18
V gene: TRBV20-1
clone size: many
D gene: TRBD2

CDR3 DNA: TGTGCCAGCAGTAACGGGGGCCTAGCGGGCCTCAGAGGGCAGTACTTC
CDR3 protein: CASSNGGLAGLRGQYF
J gene: TRBJ2-7
CDR3 length: 16
V gene: TRBV7-6
clone size: NA
D gene: TRBD2

CDR3 DNA: TGTGCCAGCAGAAAAGATTACAGGGGGGAACAGTTCTTC
CDR3 protein: CASRKDYRGEQFF
J gene: TRBJ2-1
CDR3 length: 13
V gene: TRBV5-8
clone size: NA
D gene: TRBD1

CDR3 DNA: TGTGCCAGCAGTGGAGACAGGGGGCAAGTGGCTTTCTTT
CDR3 protein: CASSGDRGQVAFF
J gene: TRBJ1-1
CDR3 length: 13
V gene: TRBV6-1
clone size: few
D gene: TRBD1

CDR3 DNA: TGTGCCAGCTCACCTTACGACACAAGCACAGATACGCAGTATTTT
CDR3 protein: CASSPYDTSTDTQYF
J gene: TRBJ2-3
CDR3 length: 15
V gene: TRBV18
clone size: many
D gene: NA

CDR3 DNA: TGCAGTGCTCCTTCAGGGGCCACGCCTAATCAGCCCCAGCATTTT
CDR3 protein: CSAPSGATPNQPQHF
J gene: TRBJ1-5
CDR3 length: 15
V gene: TRBV20-1
clone size: many
D gene: NA

CDR3 DNA: TGTGCCAGCAGTCCGACGCAGGGGGGGAATTCACCCCTCCACTTT
CDR3 protein: CASSPTQGGNSPLHF
J gene: TRBJ1-6
CDR3 length: 15
V gene: TRBV28
clone size: NA
D gene: TRBD1

CDR3 DNA: TGTGCCAGCAGGGGGGGGTTAGCGGCAAATTCCTACGAGCAGTACTTC
CDR3 protein: CASRGGLAANSYEQYF
J gene: TRBJ2-7
CDR3 length: 16
V gene: TRBV7-2
clone size: medium-sized
D gene: TRBD2

CDR3 DNA: TGTGCCAGCAGTTTCCTTACTAGCACAGAAGTTGTCGGGGAGCTGTTTTTT
CDR3 protein: CASSFLTSTEVVGELFF
J gene: TRBJ2-2
CDR3 length: 17
V gene: TRBV6-2/TRBV6-3
clone size: NA
D gene: NA

CDR3 DNA: TGTGCCAGTAGCCGCCGGGACAGGGTGTACGAGCAGTACTTC
CDR3 protein: CASSRRDRVYEQYF
J gene: TRBJ2-7
CDR3 length: 14
V gene: TRBV19
clone size: many
D gene: TRBD1

CDR3 DNA: TGTGCCAGCAGTTCGGGACTAGCGGGAACCATCACAGATACGCAGTATTTT
CDR3 protein: CASSSGLAGTITDTQYF
J gene: TRBJ2-3
CDR3 length: 17
V gene: TRBV28
clone size: many
D gene: TRBD2

CDR3 DNA: TGTGCCAGCTCCCCGGCCCCCTACACCAGTGAGCAGTTCTTC
CDR3 protein: CASSPAPYTSEQFF
J gene: TRBJ2-1
CDR3 length: 14
V gene: TRBV6-1
clone size: NA
D gene: NA

CDR3 DNA: TGCAGTGCTAGAGACTCCGGGACAGGGGCTGGGAATCAGCCCCAGCATTTT
CDR3 protein: CSARDSGTGAGNQPQHF
J gene: TRBJ1-5
CDR3 length: 17
V gene: TRBV20-1
clone size: many
D gene: TRBD1

CDR3 DNA: TGTGACAGCAGCCTTGGTAACGGGGAGCTGTTTTTT
CDR3 protein: CDSSLGNGELFF
J gene: TRBJ2-2
CDR3 length: 12
V gene: TRBV7-9
clone size: few
D gene: NA

CDR3 DNA: TGTGCCAGCGGAGAGCGGGGCTCCTACGAGCAGTACTTC
CDR3 protein: CASGERGSYEQYF
J gene: TRBJ2-7
CDR3 length: 13
V gene: TRBV27
clone size: NA
D gene: TRBD2

CDR3 DNA: TGTGCCAGCAGTTCTCCACAGTGGACGGAGTCGTACGAGCAGTACTTC
CDR3 protein: CASSSPQWTESYEQYF
J gene: TRBJ2-7
CDR3 length: 16
V gene: TRBV28
clone size: many
D gene: NA

CDR3 DNA: TGTGCCAGCAGCTTAGCTTACGGCTCCTACGAGCAGTACTTC
CDR3 protein: CASSLAYGSYEQYF
J gene: TRBJ2-7
CDR3 length: 14
V gene: TRBV7-9
clone size: many
D gene: NA

CDR3 DNA: TGTTCCAGCAGTTACGGGGGAGGTGGCTACACCTTC
CDR3 protein: CSSSYGGGGYTF
J gene: TRBJ1-2
CDR3 length: 12
V gene: TRBV28
clone size: few
D gene: NA

CDR3 DNA: TGTGCCAGCAGTTCCACCGTGACCCCCCAAGAGACCCGGTACTTC
CDR3 protein: CASSSTVTPQETRYF
J gene: TRBJ2-5
CDR3 length: 15
V gene: TRBV27
clone size: NA
D gene: NA

CDR3 DNA: TGTGCCAGCAGGATGACAACTAGCACAGATACGCAGTATTTT
CDR3 protein: CASRMTTSTDTQYF
J gene: TRBJ2-3
CDR3 length: 14
V gene: TRBV6-1
clone size: many
D gene: NA

CDR3 DNA: TGTGTCAGCTCACCACCGGCTAGTAGCGGGAACCACTACGAGCAGTACTTC
CDR3 protein: CVSSPPASSGNHYEQYF
J gene: TRBJ2-7
CDR3 length: 17
V gene: TRBV18
clone size: NA
D gene: TRBD2

CDR3 DNA: TGTGCCACCGCCATCCAGGGGGCGGAGGAGCAGTACTTC
CDR3 protein: CATAIQGAEEQYF
J gene: TRBJ2-7
CDR3 length: 13
V gene: TRBV10-3
clone size: few
D gene: TRBD1

CDR3 DNA: TGTGCCAGCAGAGTAGGAGGAGGGGGGACAGGTGAGACCAAGTACTTC
CDR3 protein: CASRVGGGGTGETKYF
J gene: TRBJ2-5
CDR3 length: 16
V gene: TRBV9
clone size: NA
D gene: TRBD1

CDR3 DNA: TGTGCCAGCACCTTTGCGGGATCCCCCACAGATACGCAGTATTTT
CDR3 protein: CASTFAGSPTDTQYF
J gene: TRBJ2-3
CDR3 length: 15
V gene: TRBV7-3
clone size: NA
D gene: NA

CDR3 DNA: TGCAGTGCTAGAAGCCCCCGAGCGGACCAAGAGACCCAGTACTTC
CDR3 protein: CSARSPRADQETQYF
J gene: TRBJ2-5
CDR3 length: 15
V gene: TRBV20-1
clone size: many
D gene: NA

CDR3 DNA: TGTGCCAGCAGTGCACAGGGACACTTGGCAGGACAGCCCCAGCATTTT
CDR3 protein: CASSAQGHLAGQPQHF
J gene: TRBJ1-5
CDR3 length: 16
V gene: TRBV6-1
clone size: medium-sized
D gene: NA

CDR3 DNA: TGTGCCAGCAGTTTAAGGGCTTACGAGCAGTACTTC
CDR3 protein: CASSLRAYEQYF
J gene: TRBJ2-7
CDR3 length: 12
V gene: TRBV6-2/TRBV6-3
clone size: few
D gene: NA

CDR3 DNA: TGCGCCAGCAGCTTGGAATCGGGGCTGGAGACCCAGTACTTC
CDR3 protein: CASSLESGLETQYF
J gene: TRBJ2-5
CDR3 length: 14
V gene: TRBV5-1
clone size: many
D gene: NA

CDR3 DNA: TGTGCCAGCAGGTGGGGGACAGGGTTCGTCGAGCAGTACTTC
CDR3 protein: CASRWGTGFVEQYF
J gene: TRBJ2-7
CDR3 length: 14
V gene: TRBV2
clone size: medium-sized
D gene: TRBD1